One and the same sample provided the 17 T cell receptor beta chains below, sequenced in a study of beta chain features in type 1 diabetes. The investigators reverse transcribed all of the isolated RNA, so they sequenced expressed TCRB transcripts. Profiled with immunoSEQ multiplex PCR; TCRdb holds only in-frame clones, not every one. Here the sample spans under 450,000 clones, about 15% being singletons. The sequencing input was naive CD4+ T cells from blood. These receptors were collected from a woman younger than 30 in good health.

The chain combines TRBV6-1 with TRBJ2-3, with D tentatively TRBD1 (6 bases). CDR1 and CDR2 from the germline V gene are MNHNS and SASEGT. The CDR3 covers 14 residues. V lost 5 bases and J 0 bases, leaving 9 bases between the germline ends. Here the CDR3 reads CASSQGPSTDTQYF. The CDR3 nucleotides are TGTGCCAGCAGTCAGGGGCCGAGCACAGATACGCAGTATTTT.

This chain links TRBV27 with TRBJ2-7, with D possibly matching TRBD1 (5 bases). In germline, CDR1 is MNHEY, CDR2 SMNVEV (reference sequence). Trimming shortened V by 2 bases and J by 6 bases, and 8 bases separated the two germline ends. The length of the CDR3 is 12 residues. DNA for the CDR3: TGTGCCAGCAGTTTACAGGGATCCGAGCAGTACTTC. It codes for CASSLQGSEQYF.

The rearrangement joins TRBV11-3 to TRBJ2-3; possibly TRBD1 for D (5 bases). In germline, CDR1 is SGHNT, CDR2 YENEEA. The CDR3 has 14 amino acids. Trimming shortened V by 5 bases and J by 0 bases, and 9 bases separated the two germline ends. The CDR3 region is CASSVRESTDTQYF. DNA for the CDR3: TGTGCCAGCAGCGTCAGGGAAAGCACAGATACGCAGTATTTT.

This clone was counted a few times. The chain recombines TRBV29-1 with TRBJ2-5, with 7 nucleotides matching TRBD1. The CDR3 is 12 residues long. Germline-derived CDR1 and CDR2 are SQVTM and ANQGSEA. V lost 7 bases and J lost 5; bases outside the gene matches: 7. CDR3 DNA sequence: TGCAGCGGCCAGACAGGGTGGGAGACCCAGTACTTC. The encoded protein is CSGQTGWETQYF.

This clone was seen more than once but under ten times. This rearrangement joins TRBV30 to TRBJ2-7, with D hard to call. The germline V gene encodes CDR1 GTSNPN and CDR2 SVGIG (reference sequence). There are 12 residues in the CDR3. The V and J ends lost 2 bases and 2 bases respectively, with 7 bases between them. The chain's CDR3 is CAWSPVTYEQYF. CDR3 sequence (DNA): TGTGCCTGGAGTCCCGTAACCTACGAGCAGTACTTC.

CDR3 nucleotide sequence: TGTGCCAGCAGTGTGCAGGGTTCCGACTACGAGCAGTACTTC. Amino acids: CASSVQGSDYEQYF. V usage is TRBV2 and J usage is TRBJ2-7, with TRBD1 as a possible D gene (5 bases). The CDR3 contains 14 residues. V lost 4 bases to trimming and J lost 3 bases, with 13 bases between them. From germline, CDR1 is SNHLY and CDR2 FYNNEI.

The chain is built from TRBV5-4 and TRBJ2-3; D not certain. Deletions cut 0 bases from V and 0 bases from J, with 8 bases between. Germline values: CDR1 SGHNT, CDR2 YYREEE (reference sequence). The CDR3 is 15 amino acids. CDR3 DNA: TGTGCCAGCAGCTTGGGTCAGTCTAGCACAGATACGCAGTATTTT. This translates into CASSLGQSSTDTQYF.

This clone has a handful of counts. The chain joins TRBV28 to TRBJ1-1; the D gene is possibly TRBD1 (5 bases). Deletions cut 9 bases from V and 4 bases from J, with 12 bases between. Germline CDR1 is MDHEN and CDR2 is SYDVKM. This CDR3 is built from 12 residues. This CDR3 reads CASGGAITEAFF. CDR3 DNA sequence: TGTGCCAGTGGAGGGGCGATCACTGAAGCTTTCTTT.

This clone was detected only a few times. J is TRBJ2-1 and V is TRBV5-1, with 8 positions matching TRBD1. The CDR3 has 14 residues. V lost 7 bases to trimming and J lost 5 bases; unmatched junction nucleotides: 8. Per germline, CDR1 SGHRS and CDR2 YFSETQ. As DNA, the CDR3 is TGCGCCAGCCAACGACAGGGGTTACACAATGAGCAGTTCTTC. It translates to CASQRQGLHNEQFF.

This chain links TRBV6-6 with TRBJ1-3; D call uncertain. Deletions cut 5 bases from V and 4 bases from J, with 6 bases between. The germline gives CDR1 MNHNY, CDR2 SVGAGI (reference sequence). CDR3 size: 12 residues. CDR3 nucleotide sequence: TGTGCCAGCAGTCCCGCGGGAAACACCATATATTTT. Translation: CASSPAGNTIYF.

This clone was seen just once. The chain recombines TRBV29-1 with TRBJ1-4; D gene unclear. The CDR3 sequence is 16 residues long. CDR1 SQVTM and CDR2 ANQGSEA come from the germline V gene. Trimming left V 7 bases short and J 2 bases short, with 20 bases between. The CDR3 protein is CSATREGGITNEKLFF. CDR3 in DNA: TGCAGCGCAACTCGGGAGGGCGGTATCACTAATGAAAAACTGTTTTTT.

The gene calls are TRBV30 and TRBJ2-2; D may be TRBD2 (5 bases). From germline, CDR1 is GTSNPN and CDR2 SVGIG (reference sequence). The CDR3 has 14 residues. V lost 0 bases and J 6 bases, leaving 11 bases between the germline ends. CDR3 sequence: CAWSVGGSAGELFF. The CDR3 nucleotides are TGTGCCTGGAGTGTAGGAGGTTCGGCCGGGGAGCTGTTTTTT.

The chain links TRBV30 to TRBJ2-2; D possibly corresponds to TRBD1 (6 bases). The CDR3 length is 15 residues. Trimming took off 3 bases at V and 1 base at J, with 12 bases between the two ends. Germline V gene sequence: CDR1 GTSNPN, CDR2 SVGIG (reference sequence). The CDR3 here is CAWRGWGQNTGELFF. CDR3 coding DNA: TGTGCCTGGAGAGGTTGGGGACAGAACACCGGGGAGCTGTTTTTT.

This clone was observed a few times. This chain connects TRBV27 to TRBJ2-5; unclear D gene. There are 11 residues in the CDR3. CDR1 is MNHEY and CDR2 is SMNVEV in the germline V gene (reference sequence). With 6 bases removed from V and 5 bases from J, the gap between germline ends came to 7 bases. The CDR3 here is CASSAKETQYF. The CDR3 DNA follows: TGTGCCAGCAGCGCTAAGGAGACCCAGTACTTC.

This rearrangement joins TRBV28 to TRBJ1-4; D is unresolved. The length of the CDR3 is 12 residues. Germline V gene data show CDR1 as MDHEN and CDR2 as SYDVKM. Between the trimmed V and J ends, which lost 3 bases and 7 bases, there was a span of 6 bases. CDR3 region: CASSFNFEKLFF. In DNA form, the CDR3 reads TGTGCCAGCAGTTTTAATTTTGAAAAACTGTTTTTT.

This clone was seen a handful of times. The rearrangement joins TRBV28 to TRBJ2-7; 8 nucleotides line up with TRBD1. In germline, CDR1 is MDHEN, CDR2 SYDVKM. V was pared by 6 bases and J by 4 bases, with 8 bases of the junction left unmatched. There are 14 residues in the CDR3. CDR3 sequence (DNA): TGTGCCAGCAGAGTACCCAGGGGGCGGTACGAGCAGTACTTC. It codes for CASRVPRGRYEQYF.

This clone has more than one count but fewer than ten. In nucleotides, the CDR3 is TGTGCCAGCAGCATTTCGAGCTCCTACGAGCAGTACTTC. Protein product: CASSISSSYEQYF. The gene calls are TRBV7-2 and TRBJ2-7; unclear D gene. CDR1 and CDR2 (germline): SGHTA, FQGNSA. This CDR3 has 13 residues. Trimming pared 5 bases from V and 0 bases from J, leaving 8 bases between.